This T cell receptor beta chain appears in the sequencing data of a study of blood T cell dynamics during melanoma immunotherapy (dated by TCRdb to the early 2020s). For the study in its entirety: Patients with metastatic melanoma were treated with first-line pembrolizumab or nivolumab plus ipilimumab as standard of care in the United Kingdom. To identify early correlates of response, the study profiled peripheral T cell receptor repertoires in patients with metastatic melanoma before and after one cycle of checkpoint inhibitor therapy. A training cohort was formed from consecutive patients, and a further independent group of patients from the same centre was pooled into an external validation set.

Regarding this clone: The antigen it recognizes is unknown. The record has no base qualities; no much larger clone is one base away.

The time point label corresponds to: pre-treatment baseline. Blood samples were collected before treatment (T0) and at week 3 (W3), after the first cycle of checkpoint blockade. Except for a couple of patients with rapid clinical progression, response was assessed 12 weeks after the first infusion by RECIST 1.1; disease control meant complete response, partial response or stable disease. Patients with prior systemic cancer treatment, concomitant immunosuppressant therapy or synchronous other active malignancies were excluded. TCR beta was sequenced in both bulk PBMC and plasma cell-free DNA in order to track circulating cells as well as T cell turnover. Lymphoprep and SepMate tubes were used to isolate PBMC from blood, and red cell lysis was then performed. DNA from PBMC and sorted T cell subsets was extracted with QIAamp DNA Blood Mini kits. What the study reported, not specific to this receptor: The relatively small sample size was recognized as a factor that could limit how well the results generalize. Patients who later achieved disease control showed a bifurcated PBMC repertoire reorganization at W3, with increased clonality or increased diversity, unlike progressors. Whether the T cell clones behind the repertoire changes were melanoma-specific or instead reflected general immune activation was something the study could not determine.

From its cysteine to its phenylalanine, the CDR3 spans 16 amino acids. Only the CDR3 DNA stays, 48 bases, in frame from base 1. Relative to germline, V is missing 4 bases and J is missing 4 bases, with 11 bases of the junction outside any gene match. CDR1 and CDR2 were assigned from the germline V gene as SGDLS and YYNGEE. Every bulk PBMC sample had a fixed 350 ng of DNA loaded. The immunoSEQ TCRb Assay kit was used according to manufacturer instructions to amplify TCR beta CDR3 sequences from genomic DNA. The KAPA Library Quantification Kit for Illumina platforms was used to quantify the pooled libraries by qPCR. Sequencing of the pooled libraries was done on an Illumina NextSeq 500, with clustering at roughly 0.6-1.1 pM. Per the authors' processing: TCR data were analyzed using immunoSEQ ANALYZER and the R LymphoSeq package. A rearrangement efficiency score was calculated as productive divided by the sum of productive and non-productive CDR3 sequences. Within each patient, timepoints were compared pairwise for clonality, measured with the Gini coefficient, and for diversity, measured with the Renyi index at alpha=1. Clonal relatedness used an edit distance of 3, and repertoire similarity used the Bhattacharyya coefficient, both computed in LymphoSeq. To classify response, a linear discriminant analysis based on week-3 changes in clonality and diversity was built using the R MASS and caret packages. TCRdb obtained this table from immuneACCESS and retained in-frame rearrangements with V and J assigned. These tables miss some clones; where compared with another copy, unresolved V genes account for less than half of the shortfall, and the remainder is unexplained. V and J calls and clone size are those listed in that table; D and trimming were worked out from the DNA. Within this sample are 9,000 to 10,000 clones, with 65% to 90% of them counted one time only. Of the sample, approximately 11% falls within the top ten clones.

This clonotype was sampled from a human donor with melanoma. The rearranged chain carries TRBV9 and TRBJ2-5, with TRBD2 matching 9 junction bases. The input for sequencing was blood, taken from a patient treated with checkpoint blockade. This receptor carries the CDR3 CASSPASGAGRETQYF. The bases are TGTGCCAGCAGCCCCGCTAGCGGGGCCGGGCGAGAGACCCAGTACTTC.